The sequence of this T cell receptor (beta chain) was determined in a study of post-analysis software for immune sequencing data. Study-wide results and limits: TRBV segments more frequent in patients than in controls numbered five and included TRBV5-6, TRBV5-1 and TRBV20-1. In multiple sclerosis, normalized Chao1 diversity was significantly below that of controls.

In the case of this clonotype: The antigen is not known.

The CDR3 totals 14 residues. Deletions cut 7 bases from V and 0 bases from J, with 10 bases between. Germline V gene sequence: CDR1 MNHEY, CDR2 SVGAGI. Researchers reported that TCR beta cDNA libraries carried unique molecular identifiers. TCRdb reanalysed the PCR reads using MiXCR and keeps one entry per CDR3 protein. This sample has approximately 660,000 distinct CDR3 sequences; 59% occur once, and the top ten carry about 11%. The clonotype originates from a girl aged 2 to 10 with multiple sclerosis. The chain is built from TRBV6-5 and TRBJ2-1; D not certain. The specimen was blood. As DNA, the CDR3 is TGTGCCAGCACCTCGCCATTCTCCTACAATGAGCAGTTCTTC. It yields the protein CASTSPFSYNEQFF.